This T cell receptor (beta chain) was captured in a study of blood T cell repertoires in COVID-19. Across the whole study: Sites across the United States, Italy and Spain contributed samples from acute and convalescent COVID-19. T cells, B-cell-depleted T cells, or PBMCs provided the cDNA or gDNA that served as material.

As originally analysed: By means of reference gene primer amplification, nucleated cell counts were estimated. Using immunoSEQ multiplex PCR, the repertoire was profiled, and TCRdb retains in-frame clones only, with some absent. The V and J calls and clone size were taken over from that table, and D and trimming were inferred from the DNA. Here the sample spans 220,000 or so clones, 82% being singletons. Followed over time, Seattle patients had been enrolled while infection was active. This CDR3 region has 15 residues. Germline lookup yields CDR1 SGHAT and CDR2 FQNNGV. V was pared by 3 bases and J by 7 bases, with 15 bases between.

The genes are TRBV11-2 and TRBJ2-2, with D perhaps matching TRBD2 (6 bases). The TCR comes from an elderly woman with COVID-19, enrolled during active disease. Sample: peripheral blood. In DNA, the CDR3 is TGTGCCAGCAGCTTCGTTCCGGGACTGGGCGGGGAGCTGTTTTTT. Translated: CASSFVPGLGGELFF.